What follows are 27 T cell receptor beta chains derived from one specimen sequenced in a study of blood T cell repertoires in COVID-19. Assay used: immunoSEQ multiplex PCR; TCRdb lists only in-frame clones, some missing. The table includes 99,000 or so clones, roughly 80% detected once. The sample consisted of peripheral blood. Receptors were obtained from a woman of 80 years or more with acute or convalescent COVID-19.

The chain couples TRBV27 to TRBJ2-7; 8 bases are a match to TRBD1. Trimming took 5 bases from V and 7 from J; bases not matched to a gene: 7. CDR3 length: 13 amino acids. The germline CDR1 and CDR2 sequences are MNHEY and SMNVEV (reference sequence). For the CDR3, the DNA is TGTGCCAGCAGTACTTCCTGGACAGGGGAGCAGTACGTC. This sequence encodes CASSTSWTGEQYV.

The chain joins TRBV2 to TRBJ2-4; D remains ambiguous. The CDR3 totals 12 residues. Germline assignment: CDR1 SNHLY and CDR2 FYNNEI. Trimming removed 2 bases from V and 5 bases from J, with 4 bases in between. The chain's CDR3 is CASSEQENIQYF. The CDR3 DNA reads as TGTGCCAGCAGTGAACAGGAAAACATTCAGTACTTC.

Here the CDR3 reads CASTGGGQGSTGELFF. The CDR3 DNA follows: TGTGCCAGCACCGGAGGGGGACAGGGGTCCACCGGGGAGCTGTTTTTT. The chain recombines TRBV9 with TRBJ2-2, with 10 bases identical to TRBD1. Germline V gene lookup returns CDR1 SGDLS and CDR2 YYNGEE. This CDR3 has 16 amino acids. With V trimmed by 6 bases and J by 4 bases, 9 bases remained unmatched.

The chain employs TRBV6-2 or TRBV6-3 and TRBJ2-5; D perhaps matches TRBD1 (6 bases). Germline CDR1 reads MNHEY; CDR2 reads SVGEGT. The CDR3 is 13 amino acids. Deletions cut 6 bases from V and 5 bases from J, with 13 bases between. In nucleotides, the CDR3 is TGTGCCAGCAGCAGGGGTTTTCAGGAGACCCAGTACTTC. It yields the protein CASSRGFQETQYF.

V usage is TRBV4-3 and J usage is TRBJ1-4; TRBD1 matches 7 bases. The length of the CDR3 is 14 residues. The V gene end was trimmed by 2 bases and the J gene end by 7 bases; junction bases not matched to a gene: 4. CDR1 is LGHNA and CDR2 is YSLEER in the germline V gene. The CDR3 reads CASSQNRGGEKLFF. CDR3 sequence (DNA): TGCGCCAGCAGCCAAAACAGGGGAGGTGAAAAACTGTTTTTT.

Only one count was recorded for this clone. The chain couples TRBV18 to TRBJ2-7; D gene uncertain. The CDR3 loop spans 14 amino acids. The germline CDR1 and CDR2 sequences are KGHSH and LQKENI. Trimming pared 0 bases from V and 3 bases from J, leaving 9 bases between. For the CDR3, the DNA is TGTGCCAGCTCACCACCGGGCAGGAACTACGAGCAGTACTTC. It encodes CASSPPGRNYEQYF.

This clone was counted once. The chain recombines TRBV12-5 with TRBJ1-2; no reliable D call. Trimming stripped 3 bases from V and 14 bases from J, with 10 bases between. Per the germline V gene, CDR1 is LGHNT and CDR2 is FRNRAP. The CDR3 length is 10 residues. CDR3 residues: CASGLFPPTF. The CDR3 region has the DNA TGTGCTAGTGGTTTATTCCCCCCTACCTTC.

This rearrangement joins TRBV19 to TRBJ2-1, with D unclear. This CDR3 has 15 residues. V was cut by 1 base and J by 3 bases, with 10 bases left in between. The germline CDR1 and CDR2 sequences are LNHDA and SQIVND (reference sequence). The chain's CDR3 is CASSIAPYYYNEQFF. For the CDR3, the DNA is TGTGCCAGTAGTATAGCCCCCTACTACTACAATGAGCAGTTCTTC.

The chain recombines TRBV28 with TRBJ1-2, with D possibly TRBD1 on 5 matching bases. The V gene's germline CDR1 is MDHEN and CDR2 SYDVKM. Between the trimmed V and J ends, which lost 2 bases and 7 bases, there was a span of 14 bases. This CDR3 comprises 14 residues. CDR3 nucleotides: TGTGCCAGCAGTTTACCTTCAGGGATCGGTGGCTACACCTTC. It codes for CASSLPSGIGGYTF.

V gene TRBV18 combines with J gene TRBJ1-1; D remains unclear. Germline CDR1 and CDR2: KGHSH and LQKENI. The CDR3 contains 13 residues. Trimming shortened V by 4 bases and J by 3 bases, and 9 bases separated the two germline ends. CDR3 in DNA: TGTGCCAGCTCACTCACCGGAGACACTGAAGCTTTCTTT. It is translated as CASSLTGDTEAFF.

The chain uses TRBV2 and TRBJ1-2; 7 bases align to TRBD1. In germline, CDR1 is SNHLY, CDR2 FYNNEI. After removal of 6 bases from V and 5 bases from J, the junction contained 9 bases not matched to a gene. The CDR3 length is 14 residues. The CDR3 DNA reads as TGTGCCAGCAGGGATGGACAGGCGTGGTATGGCTACACCTTC. Its translation: CASRDGQAWYGYTF.

The chain links TRBV10-3 to TRBJ1-1; 9 bases fit TRBD1. V lost 7 bases and J lost 5; bases outside the gene matches: 14. CDR3 size: 16 residues. Looked up from germline, CDR1 is ENHRY and CDR2 is SYGVKD. The CDR3 DNA reads as TGTGCCATCAATCCGGGACAGGGACAGGTTTTTACTGAAGCTTTCTTT. Encoded protein: CAINPGQGQVFTEAFF.

This chain connects TRBV29-1 to TRBJ1-2, with 10 bases aligning to TRBD1. CDR3 length: 13 amino acids. The V gene end was trimmed by 5 bases and the J gene end by 8 bases; junction bases not matched to a gene: 8. In germline, CDR1 is SQVTM, CDR2 ANQGSEA. The CDR3 sequence: CSVYWTGGAGYTF. Written as DNA, the CDR3 is TGCAGCGTTTACTGGACAGGGGGGGCCGGCTACACCTTC.

The chain employs TRBV5-1 and TRBJ2-3; 9 nucleotides align to TRBD1. Germline CDR1 and CDR2: SGHRS and YFSETQ. V shed 1 base, J shed 1 base, and the junction held 1 base outside the gene matches. The CDR3 has 15 residues. The CDR3: CASSLTGGRTDTQYF. DNA of the CDR3: TGCGCCAGCAGCTTGACAGGGGGCCGCACAGATACGCAGTATTTT.

J is TRBJ2-7 and V is TRBV6-1, with D unclear. Trimming cost V 3 bases and J 4 bases, with 13 bases left between them. The germline V gene encodes CDR1 MNHNS and CDR2 SASEGT. The CDR3 length is 14 residues. The CDR3 nucleotides are TGTGCCAGCAGTGACAAATTGGCGGTTTACGAGCAGTACGTC. As protein: CASSDKLAVYEQYV.

The chain is built from TRBV5-1 and TRBJ2-3; D remains unclear. This CDR3 comprises 14 residues. V shed 0 bases and J shed 2 bases, with 7 bases lying between them. Germline V CDR1 and CDR2: SGHRS, YFSETQ. The CDR3 DNA sequence: TGCGCCAGCAGCTTGGAACAGTTCACAGATACGCAGTATTTT. As protein: CASSLEQFTDTQYF. The full variable domain, rest sourced from reference TRBV5-1 and TRBJ2-3, is KAGVTQTPRYLIKTRGQQVTLSCSPISGHRSVSWYQQTPGQGLQFLFEYFSETQRNKGNFPGRFSGRQFSNSRSEMNVSTLELGDSALYLCASSLEQFTDTQYFGPGTRLTVL.

This rearrangement joins TRBV30 to TRBJ1-4; 7 positions match TRBD1. Germline trimming cut 2 bases from V and 0 bases from J; bases unmatched to any gene: 3. The CDR3 consists of 15 residues. The germline V gene encodes CDR1 GTSNPN and CDR2 SVGIG (reference sequence). This chain's CDR3 is CAWSTTGATNEKLFF. CDR3 coding DNA: TGTGCCTGGAGTACCACAGGGGCAACTAATGAAAAACTGTTTTTT.

The chain joins TRBV5-1 to TRBJ1-4, with 7 bases lining up with TRBD1. The CDR3 loop spans 15 amino acids. Trimming removed 4 bases from V and 5 bases from J; junction bases left unmatched: 8. Looked up from germline, CDR1 is SGHRS and CDR2 is YFSETQ. The CDR3 nucleotides are TGCGCCAGCAGCATACAAGGGGGCGGGAATGAAAAACTGTTTTTT. Encoded protein: CASSIQGGGNEKLFF.

The rearrangement joins TRBV4-3 to TRBJ2-1, with a weak D call TRBD2 (6 bases). Germline loops: CDR1 LGHNA, CDR2 YSLEER. Trimming cost V 1 base and J 0 bases, with 13 bases left between them. There are 17 residues in the CDR3. CDR3 sequence reads: CASSQAGTGSSYNEQFF. For the CDR3, the DNA is TGCGCCAGCAGCCAAGCCGGGACTGGGAGCTCCTACAATGAGCAGTTCTTC.

The J gene is TRBJ2-5, the V gene TRBV18; 11 bases align to TRBD1. The CDR3 is 14 residues long. CDR1 KGHSH and CDR2 LQKENI come from the germline V gene. The junction had 10 bases not matched to a gene; V was cut back by 6 bases and J by 10 bases. CDR3 protein: CASSGTGGHANQYF. The CDR3, as DNA: TGTGCCAGCTCGGGGACAGGGGGTCATGCGAACCAGTACTTC.

This chain joins TRBV18 and TRBJ2-7; 11 nucleotides align to TRBD1. Germline assignment: CDR1 KGHSH and CDR2 LQKENI. The CDR3 is 13 residues long. J lost 5 bases, V lost 8 bases, and 5 bases had no gene match. The CDR3 loop is CASATGQGDEQYF. Here the CDR3 DNA reads TGTGCCAGCGCTACGGGACAGGGGGACGAGCAGTACTTC.

This clone was observed a handful of times. The rearrangement links TRBV19 to TRBJ2-1, with TRBD2 matching 8 bases. This CDR3 spans 14 amino acids. V was clipped by 5 bases and J by 4 bases; unmatched bases: 4. CDR1 is LNHDA, CDR2 SQIVND, per germline (reference sequence). As DNA, the CDR3 is TGTGCCAGTAGTTGGGGCGGGAGGTACAATGAGCAGTTCTTC. Residues: CASSWGGRYNEQFF.

The chain couples TRBV2 to TRBJ2-1; 11 nucleotides align to TRBD2. With V trimmed by 4 bases and J by 3 bases, 2 bases remained unmatched. The CDR3 runs to 15 residues. Germline lookup yields CDR1 SNHLY and CDR2 FYNNEI. Here the CDR3 DNA reads TGTGCCAGCAGTGCGGGACTAGCGGACTACAATGAGCAGTTCTTC. This translates into CASSAGLADYNEQFF.

As for this clone: Different DNA sequences within this sample yield the same CDR3. CDR3 sequence: CASSQQGENTEAFF. The CDR3 DNA follows: TGTGCCAGCAGCCAACAGGGGGAGAACACTGAAGCTTTCTTT. The chain joins TRBV11-3 to TRBJ1-1; 8 positions match TRBD1. Per germline, CDR1 SGHNT and CDR2 YENEEA. The CDR3 is 14 amino acids. The junction had 3 bases not matched to a gene; V was cut back by 5 bases and J by 1 base.

V usage is TRBV14 and J usage is TRBJ2-3; D not certain. Germline V gives CDR1 SGHDN, CDR2 FVKESK. V was cut by 1 base and J by 3 bases, with 5 bases left in between. This CDR3 is 13 amino acids long. The CDR3 coding sequence is TGTGCCAGCAGCCAAGGGCAGACAGATACGCAGTATTTT. Translation gives CASSQGQTDTQYF.

This clone has more than one count but fewer than ten. The CDR3 spells CASKTGTGTEEQYF. The DNA of the CDR3 is TGTGCCAGCAAGACCGGGACAGGGACGGAAGAGCAGTACTTC. V and J are TRBV5-4 and TRBJ2-7; 9 bases line up with TRBD1. Germline CDR1 and CDR2: SGHNT and YYREEE (reference sequence). J lost 7 bases, V lost 6 bases, and 11 bases had no gene match. This CDR3 region has 14 residues.

The rearrangement uses TRBV11-2 and TRBJ1-4; 9 bases fit TRBD1. The CDR3 covers 15 residues. Germline trimming cut 1 base from V and 8 bases from J; bases unmatched to any gene: 5. Germline V gene data show CDR1 as SGHAT and CDR2 as FQNNGV. Here the CDR3 reads CASSLGGGQGEKLFF. CDR3 DNA sequence: TGTGCCAGCAGCTTAGGAGGGGGACAGGGAGAAAAACTGTTTTTT.